This T cell receptor beta chain originates from a study of T cell clones after liver transplantation. For the study at large: Post-transplant blood was tracked for graft-donor-reactive T cell clones identified in a pre-transplant mixed lymphocyte reaction. Samples came pre-transplant, pre-randomization before withdrawal, and post-randomization after withdrawal ended. General study results and limits: Low donor cell numbers restricted donor-reactive repertoire measurement in two subjects.

CDR1 SGHTA and CDR2 FQGNSA come from the germline V gene. CDR3 length: 15 amino acids. V was shortened by 3 bases and J by 0 bases, with 12 bases between the two germline ends. Comment on this clone: Its antigen is unidentified.

Sequenced by immunoSEQ multiplex PCR; TCRdb stores in-frame clones only, minus some. In the table there are about 75,000 clones, around 84% of which are singletons. The material sequenced was CD4+ T cells from blood, taken around 50 months after liver transplant. V is TRBV7-2 and J is TRBJ2-7; D uncertain. The TCR originated in a human patient who received a liver transplant. Some T cells may be supplied by the graft donor. The CDR3 DNA reads TGTGCCAGCAGCTTCCAAGCGACCAGCTCCTACGAGCAGTACTTC. The encoded protein is CASSFQATSSYEQYF.